These T cell receptor beta chains were read from a single sample in a study of T cell responses to AZD1222 COVID-19 vaccine. The repertoire was sequenced with immunoSEQ multiplex PCR; TCRdb's copy has only in-frame clones and lacks some. Among 95,000 to 110,000 clones, about 93% were seen once, and the ten largest hold 5.5% to 7%. The sequencing used peripheral blood, collected 28 days after the second AZD1222 dose. Every receptor here comes from an adult who received the AZD1222 COVID-19 vaccine. Both conserved end residues are part of each CDR3. D genes are given only for firm matches. Where a row states a size, it is once, few, many or the class of an expanded clone; other rows omit it.

J: TRBJ1-5; V: TRBV28; size: .; D: .; CDR3: CASSLRSRYQPQHF; DNA: TGTGCCAGCAGTTTACGGTCCCGGTATCAGCCCCAGCATTTT
J: TRBJ2-3; V: TRBV7-6; size: .; D: TRBD1; CDR3: CASSLFSGQVSLLNTDTQYF; DNA: TGTGCCAGCAGCTTGTTCTCGGGACAGGTGAGTTTGCTGAACACAGATACGCAGTATTTT
J: TRBJ1-1; V: TRBV6-5; size: once; D: .; CDR3: CASSYATGAFF; DNA: TGTGCCAGCAGTTACGCTACGGGAGCTTTCTTT
J: TRBJ2-3; V: TRBV18; size: .; D: .; CDR3: CASSPGSSTDTQYF; DNA: TGTGCCAGCTCACCGGGCTCCAGCACAGATACGCAGTATTTT
J: TRBJ1-1; V: TRBV6-2/TRBV6-3; size: .; D: .; CDR3: CASSYVGKAEAFF; DNA: TGTGCCAGCAGTTACGTGGGGAAGGCTGAAGCTTTCTTT
J: TRBJ1-6; V: TRBV6-5; size: .; D: TRBD1; CDR3: CASSYQGGSPLHF; DNA: TGTGCCAGCAGTTACCAGGGGGGTTCACCCCTCCACTTT
J: TRBJ1-6; V: TRBV11-2; size: .; D: .; CDR3: CASSLDGRANSPLHF; DNA: TGTGCCAGCAGCTTAGACGGCAGGGCGAATTCACCCCTCCACTTT
J: TRBJ1-5; V: TRBV13; size: .; D: .; CDR3: CASGLGSNQPQHF; DNA: TGTGCCAGTGGGCTGGGGTCGAATCAGCCCCAGCATTTT
J: TRBJ1-6; V: TRBV6-4; size: .; D: .; CDR3: CASSDGDGTNSPLHF; DNA: TGTGCCAGCAGTGACGGGGACGGGACTAATTCACCCCTCCACTTT
J: TRBJ2-7; V: TRBV27; size: .; D: .; CDR3: CASSANLGAGKTHEQYF; DNA: TGTGCCAGCAGTGCTAACCTTGGGGCAGGCAAGACCCACGAGCAGTACTTC